These 24 T cell receptor beta chains were sequenced from one sample in a study of sequential checkpoint blockade in melanoma. TCRdb's copy holds only in-frame clones and misses some; the assay was immunoSEQ multiplex PCR. Of roughly 20,000 clones in the sample, roughly 82% were seen once. Treatment: randomized to nivolumab then ipilimumab (arm A) or the reverse (arm B). The material was CD8+ T cells sorted from blood (inferred from file names), obtained from a patient given nivolumab and ipilimumab in sequence. Every receptor here comes from a human donor with melanoma.

This clone occurred a few times. The chain combines TRBV7-6 with TRBJ1-3; 10 bases match TRBD1. The CDR3 sequence is 17 residues long. The germline V gene encodes CDR1 SGHVS and CDR2 FNYEAQ. V trimming: 2 bases; J trimming: 2 bases; junction bases outside the gene matches: 6. CDR3 coding DNA: TGTGCCAGCAGCTTACGGGGCGGGACAGGGGCTGGAAACACCATATATTTT. It yields the protein CASSLRGGTGAGNTIYF.

The table lists this clone with a count of one. This chain connects TRBV9 to TRBJ2-1; maybe TRBD2 (7 bases). The length of the CDR3 is 15 residues. Germline CDR1 SGDLS, CDR2 YYNGEE. Trimming removed 0 bases from V and 5 bases from J, with 12 bases in between. This chain's CDR3 is CASSVGGGLNNEQFF. For the CDR3, the DNA is TGTGCCAGCAGCGTAGGGGGGGGCCTCAACAATGAGCAGTTCTTC.

CDR3 in amino acids: CASSKRGQGVLAKNIQYF. The CDR3 DNA follows: TGTGCCAGCAGCAAAAGGGGACAGGGTGTCTTGGCCAAAAACATTCAGTACTTC. The chain has TRBV21-1 and TRBJ2-4; the D call TRBD1 from the table was never checked on the DNA. TRBV21-1 is marked as a pseudogene. CDR3 length equals 18 residues.

This clone has only one observation. The chain employs TRBV10-3 and TRBJ1-2, with 9 bases aligning to TRBD1. Germline loops: CDR1 ENHRY, CDR2 SYGVKD. The CDR3 spans 15 residues. V dropped 5 bases and J dropped 4; count of bases not matched to a gene: 8. CDR3 nucleotides: TGTGCCATCAGTTTCCGGGACAGGGATCTCTATGGCTACACCTTC. Translating it yields CAISFRDRDLYGYTF.

The J gene is TRBJ2-5, the V gene TRBV4-3; D may be TRBD2 (6 bases). Gene TRBJ2-7 matches the end of the DNA better, so the J call may be wrong. This CDR3 is built from 17 residues. Germline CDR1 reads LGHNA; CDR2 reads YSLEER. The CDR3 loop is CASSQGVGRDFSYEQYF. For the CDR3, the DNA is TGCGCCAGCAGCCAAGGAGTGGGGCGGGACTTTTCCTACGAGCAGTACTTC.

V gene TRBV27 combines with J gene TRBJ2-5; the match to TRBD2 covers 8 bases. The V gene's germline CDR1 is MNHEY and CDR2 SMNVEV (reference sequence). This CDR3 contains 16 residues. V was pared by 2 bases and J by 7 bases, with 12 bases of the junction left unmatched. CDR3 bases: TGTGCCAGCAGTTTAAATAGACTAGCGACACCAGGGACCCAGTACTTC. Translating gives CASSLNRLATPGTQYF.

This chain connects TRBV13 to TRBJ1-6, with 9 bases that match TRBD1. The V gene end was trimmed by 5 bases and the J gene end by 7 bases; junction bases not matched to a gene: 9. The CDR3 length is 16 residues. Germline lookup yields CDR1 PRHDT and CDR2 FYEKMQ (reference sequence). CDR3 bases: TGTGCCAGCAGCCACCGGGACAGGGCATCCAATTCACCCCTCCACTTT. This translates into CASSHRDRASNSPLHF.

The V gene is TRBV19, the J gene TRBJ2-7; 10 bases are shared with TRBD1. Looked up from germline, CDR1 is LNHDA and CDR2 is SQIVND (reference sequence). Trimming took 6 bases from V and 2 from J; bases not matched to a gene: 7. CDR3 size: 15 residues. The CDR3 loop is CASSPGTGETYEQYF. The CDR3 nucleotides are TGTGCCAGTAGCCCCGGGACAGGGGAAACCTACGAGCAGTACTTC.

The chain carries TRBV7-9 and TRBJ2-7, with a tentative D call TRBD1 (5 bases). CDR1 and CDR2 from the germline V gene are SEHNR and FQNEAQ (reference sequence). Trimming left V 0 bases short and J 2 bases short, with 8 bases between. The CDR3 length is 14 residues. CDR3: CASSLAGRPYEQYF. DNA of the CDR3: TGTGCCAGCAGCTTAGCGGGGCGTCCCTACGAGCAGTACTTC.

The chain combines TRBV27 with TRBJ1-1, with TRBD1 matching over 7 bases. V was clipped by 3 bases and J by 7 bases; unmatched bases: 14. The CDR3 consists of 16 residues. Germline CDR1 is MNHEY and CDR2 is SMNVEV (reference sequence). Here the CDR3 reads CASSFPRQGGTGEAFF. CDR3 coding DNA: TGTGCCAGCAGTTTCCCTCGACAGGGTGGTACGGGTGAAGCTTTCTTT.

The chain joins TRBV10-2 to TRBJ2-7; TRBD1 is a possible D gene (5 bases). Germline V gives CDR1 WSHSY, CDR2 SAAADI. Trimming left V 1 base short and J 2 bases short, with 6 bases between. The CDR3 has 13 residues. The CDR3 nucleotides read TGCGCCAGCAGTGAGTTACAGGCCTACGAGCAGTACTTC. This encodes CASSELQAYEQYF.

V usage is TRBV7-9 and J usage is TRBJ2-2, with D maybe TRBD1 (5 bases). CDR1 is SEHNR, CDR2 FQNEAQ, per germline (reference sequence). V lost 3 bases to trimming and J lost 1 base, with 9 bases between them. The CDR3 runs to 15 residues. Here the CDR3 reads CASSFLRENTGELFF. CDR3 DNA sequence: TGTGCCAGCAGCTTTCTCAGGGAGAACACCGGGGAGCTGTTTTTT. The variable domain in full, with the rest retrieved from reference TRBV7-9 and TRBJ2-2, is DTGVSQNPRHKITKRGQNVTFRCDPISEHNRLYWYRQTLGQGPEFLTYFQNEAQLEKSRLLSDRFSAERPKGSFSTLEIQRTEQGDSAMYLCASSFLRENTGELFFGEGSRLTVL.

The V gene is TRBV30, the J gene TRBJ1-3; 12 bases map to TRBD1. Per germline, CDR1 GTSNPN and CDR2 SVGIG (reference sequence). The CDR3 sequence is 16 residues long. The ends lost 0 bases at V and 7 bases at J; junction bases unmatched: 7. The CDR3 reads CAWSVGTGGRGNTIYF. Written as DNA, the CDR3 is TGTGCCTGGAGTGTAGGGACAGGGGGCCGTGGGAACACCATATATTTT.

The gene calls are TRBV7-3 and TRBJ2-1; a possible D gene is TRBD2 (6 bases). V lost 0 bases, J lost 5 bases, and 8 bases lay in between. The CDR3 runs 14 residues. The V gene's germline CDR1 is SGHTA and CDR2 FQGTGA. The CDR3 DNA reads as TGTGCCAGCAGCTTAACATCGGGGGACAATGAGCAGTTCTTC. Amino acids: CASSLTSGDNEQFF. The complete variable domain, with remaining parts taken from reference TRBV7-3 and TRBJ2-1, reads GAGVSQTPSNKVTEKGKYVELRCDPISGHTALYWYRQSLGQGPEFLIYFQGTGAADDSGLPNDRFFAVRPEGSVSTLKIQRTERGDSAVYLCASSLTSGDNEQFFGPGTRLTVL.

The chain recombines TRBV28 with TRBJ1-1; no firm D call. Trimming left V 6 bases short and J 8 bases short, with 16 bases between. The CDR3 is made up of 13 amino acids. Per germline, CDR1 MDHEN and CDR2 SYDVKM. CDR3 sequence: CASRPRLAYEAFF. The CDR3 DNA reads TGTGCCAGCAGGCCGCGACTTGCGTACGAAGCTTTCTTT.

The J gene is TRBJ1-1, the V gene TRBV28; no firm D call. The CDR3 length is 13 residues. V was cut by 1 base and J by 6 bases, with 9 bases left in between. In germline, CDR1 is MDHEN, CDR2 SYDVKM. CDR3: CASSLLPVAEAFF. The CDR3 DNA is TGTGCCAGCAGTTTATTGCCGGTCGCTGAAGCTTTCTTT.

This clone came up once. The CDR3 is CASTQSGRPYEQYF. CDR3 nucleotide sequence: TGTGCCAGCACCCAGTCAGGGCGGCCCTACGAGCAGTACTTC. V and J are TRBV11-2 and TRBJ2-7; D possibly corresponds to TRBD1 (5 bases). Germline V gene data show CDR1 as SGHAT and CDR2 as FQNNGV. The CDR3 runs 14 residues. V was shortened by 7 bases and J by 2 bases, with 15 bases between the two germline ends.

The rearrangement joins TRBV4-3 to TRBJ1-6; 7 positions match TRBD1. After removal of 0 bases from V and 7 bases from J, the junction contained 6 bases not matched to a gene. The CDR3 sequence is 16 residues long. Per the germline V gene, CDR1 is LGHNA and CDR2 is YSLEER. The CDR3 DNA follows: TGCGCCAGCAGCCAAGAAGGGTCACAGGGGAATTCACCCCTCCACTTT. It yields the protein CASSQEGSQGNSPLHF.

The rearrangement uses TRBV5-6 and TRBJ1-1, with D perhaps matching TRBD1 (6 bases). Germline V gene lookup returns CDR1 SGHDT and CDR2 YYEEEE. Trimming stripped 4 bases from V and 0 bases from J, with 13 bases between. The CDR3 consists of 15 residues. CDR3 nucleotides: TGTGCCAGCAGCACCGGGACATGGTTGAACACTGAAGCTTTCTTT. This encodes CASSTGTWLNTEAFF.

V and J are TRBV10-3 and TRBJ2-7, with D perhaps matching TRBD1 (5 bases). The CDR3 is made up of 15 amino acids. In germline, CDR1 is ENHRY, CDR2 SYGVKD. V gave up 3 bases and J gave up 1 base, with 13 bases separating them. Written as DNA, the CDR3 is TGTGCCATCAGTGATATCCAGGGCCCGTCCTACGAGCAGTACTTC. Encoded protein: CAISDIQGPSYEQYF.

This sequence joins TRBV27 and TRBJ2-2; no firm D call. V lost 0 bases and J 1 base, leaving 3 bases between the germline ends. Germline assignment: CDR1 MNHEY and CDR2 SMNVEV (reference sequence). The CDR3 covers 14 residues. CDR3 sequence reads: CASSLSGNTGELFF. In nucleotides, the CDR3 is TGTGCCAGCAGTTTATCCGGGAACACCGGGGAGCTGTTTTTT.

This sequence joins TRBV7-9 and TRBJ2-5; D gene uncertain. The CDR3 is 11 residues long. Germline CDR1 is SEHNR and CDR2 is FQNEAQ (reference sequence). V was cut by 4 bases and J by 5 bases, with 5 bases left in between. The CDR3 region has the DNA TGTGCCAGCAGCTCTCGGGAGACCCAGTACTTC. As protein: CASSSRETQYF.

The rearrangement uses TRBV5-6 and TRBJ1-1, with TRBD1 matching over 8 bases. V shed 0 bases, J shed 5 bases, and the junction held 9 bases outside the gene matches. This CDR3 spans 16 amino acids. Germline-derived CDR1 and CDR2 are SGHDT and YYEEEE. CDR3: CASSLGQGIFGTEAFF. The CDR3 DNA follows: TGTGCCAGCAGCTTGGGACAGGGGATTTTTGGGACTGAAGCTTTCTTT.

This sequence joins TRBV4-1 and TRBJ1-2; 8 nucleotides match TRBD1. CDR3 length equals 16 residues. V was clipped by 1 base and J by 1 base; unmatched bases: 5. Germline V gene sequence: CDR1 MGHRA, CDR2 YSYEKL. The CDR3 loop is CASSQGTGILNYGYTF. The DNA of the CDR3 is TGCGCCAGCAGCCAAGGGACAGGGATCCTTAACTATGGCTACACCTTC.